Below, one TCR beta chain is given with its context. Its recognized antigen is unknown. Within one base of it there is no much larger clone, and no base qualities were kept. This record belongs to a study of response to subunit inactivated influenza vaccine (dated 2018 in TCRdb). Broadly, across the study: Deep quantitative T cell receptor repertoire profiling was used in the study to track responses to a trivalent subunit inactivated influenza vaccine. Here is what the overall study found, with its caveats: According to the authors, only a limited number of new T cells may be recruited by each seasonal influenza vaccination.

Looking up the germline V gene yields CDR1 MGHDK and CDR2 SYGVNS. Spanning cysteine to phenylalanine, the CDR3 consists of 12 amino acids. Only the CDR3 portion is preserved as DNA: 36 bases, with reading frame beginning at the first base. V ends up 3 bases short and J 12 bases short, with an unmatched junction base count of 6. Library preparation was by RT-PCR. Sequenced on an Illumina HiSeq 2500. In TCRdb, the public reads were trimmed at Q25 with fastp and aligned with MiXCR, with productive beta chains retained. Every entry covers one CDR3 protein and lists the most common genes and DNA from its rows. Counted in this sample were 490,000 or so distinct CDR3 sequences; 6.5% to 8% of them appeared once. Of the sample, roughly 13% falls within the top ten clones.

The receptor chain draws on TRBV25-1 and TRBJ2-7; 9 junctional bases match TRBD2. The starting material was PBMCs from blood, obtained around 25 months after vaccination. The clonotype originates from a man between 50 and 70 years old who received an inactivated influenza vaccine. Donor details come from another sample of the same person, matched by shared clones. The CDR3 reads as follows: CASSDSGTSRYF. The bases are TGTGCCAGCAGTGACTCCGGGACTAGCCGGTACTTC.